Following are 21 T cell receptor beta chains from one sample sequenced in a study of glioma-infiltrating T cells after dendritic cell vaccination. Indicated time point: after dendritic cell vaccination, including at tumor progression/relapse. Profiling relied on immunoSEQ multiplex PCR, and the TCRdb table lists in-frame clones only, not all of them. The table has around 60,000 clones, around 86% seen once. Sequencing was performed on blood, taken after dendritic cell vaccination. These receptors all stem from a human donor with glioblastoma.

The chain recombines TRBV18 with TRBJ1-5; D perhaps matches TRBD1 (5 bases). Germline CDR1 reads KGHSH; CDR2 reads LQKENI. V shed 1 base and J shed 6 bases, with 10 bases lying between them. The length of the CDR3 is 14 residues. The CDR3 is CASSPLQGFQPQHF. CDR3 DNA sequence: TGTGCCAGCTCACCACTGCAGGGCTTTCAGCCCCAGCATTTT.

The CDR3 spells CASSQDRTYNGYTF. DNA for the CDR3: TGTGCCAGCAGCCAAGACAGGACTTATAACGGCTACACCTTC. This rearrangement joins TRBV14 to TRBJ1-2; D is uncertain. Per the germline V gene, CDR1 is SGHDN and CDR2 is FVKESK. Trimming took 0 bases from V and 8 from J, leaving 13 bases between them. The CDR3 is 14 amino acids.

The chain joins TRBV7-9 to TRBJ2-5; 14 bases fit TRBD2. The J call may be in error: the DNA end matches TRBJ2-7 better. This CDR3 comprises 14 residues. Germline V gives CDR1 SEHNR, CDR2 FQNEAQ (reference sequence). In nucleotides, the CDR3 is TGTGCCAGCAGCCTCGGGACTAGCGGGAGCGAGCAGTACTTC. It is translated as CASSLGTSGSEQYF.

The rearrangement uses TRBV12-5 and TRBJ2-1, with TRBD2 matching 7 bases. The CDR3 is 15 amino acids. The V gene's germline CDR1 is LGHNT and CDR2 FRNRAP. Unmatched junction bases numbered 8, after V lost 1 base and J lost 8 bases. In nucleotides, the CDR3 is TGTGCTAGTGGTTTGGCGGGGGGAGGGCCCCATGAGCAGTTCTTC. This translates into CASGLAGGGPHEQFF. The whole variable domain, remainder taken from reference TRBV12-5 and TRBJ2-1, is DARVTQTPRHKVTEMGQEVTMRCQPILGHNTVFWYRQTMMQGLELLAYFRNRAPLDDSGMPKDRFSAEMPDATLATLKIQPSEPRDSAVYFCASGLAGGGPHEQFFGPGTRLTVL.

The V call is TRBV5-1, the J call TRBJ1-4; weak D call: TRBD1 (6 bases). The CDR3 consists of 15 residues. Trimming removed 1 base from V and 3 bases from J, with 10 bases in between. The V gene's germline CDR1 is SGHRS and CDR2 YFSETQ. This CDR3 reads CASSLTGSSNEKLFF. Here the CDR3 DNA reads TGCGCCAGCAGCTTGACAGGGAGCTCTAATGAAAAACTGTTTTTT.

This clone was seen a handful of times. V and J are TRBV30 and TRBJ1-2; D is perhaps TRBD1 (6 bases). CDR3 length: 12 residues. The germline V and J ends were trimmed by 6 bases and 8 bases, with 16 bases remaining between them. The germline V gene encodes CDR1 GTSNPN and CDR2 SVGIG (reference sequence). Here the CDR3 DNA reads TGTGCCTGCAACCCGGGACATGGAGGCTACACCTTC. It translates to CACNPGHGGYTF.

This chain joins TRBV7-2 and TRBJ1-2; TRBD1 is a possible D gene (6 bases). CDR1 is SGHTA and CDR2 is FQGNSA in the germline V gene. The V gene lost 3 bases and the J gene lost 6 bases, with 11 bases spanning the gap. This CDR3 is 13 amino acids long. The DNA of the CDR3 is TGTGCCAGCAGCTTTAGGGGGTCCGATGGCTACACCTTC. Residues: CASSFRGSDGYTF.

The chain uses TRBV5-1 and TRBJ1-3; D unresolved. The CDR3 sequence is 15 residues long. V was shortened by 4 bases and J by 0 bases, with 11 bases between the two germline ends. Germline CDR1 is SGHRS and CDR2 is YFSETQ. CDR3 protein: CASSPNGDSGNTIYF. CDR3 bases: TGCGCCAGCAGCCCTAACGGGGACTCTGGAAACACCATATATTTT.

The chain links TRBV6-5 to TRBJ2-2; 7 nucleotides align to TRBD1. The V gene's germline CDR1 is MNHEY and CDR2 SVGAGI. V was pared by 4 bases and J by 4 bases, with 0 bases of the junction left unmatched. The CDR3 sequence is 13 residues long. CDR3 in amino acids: CASSWDSTGELFF. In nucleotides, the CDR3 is TGTGCCAGCAGTTGGGACAGCACCGGGGAGCTGTTTTTT.

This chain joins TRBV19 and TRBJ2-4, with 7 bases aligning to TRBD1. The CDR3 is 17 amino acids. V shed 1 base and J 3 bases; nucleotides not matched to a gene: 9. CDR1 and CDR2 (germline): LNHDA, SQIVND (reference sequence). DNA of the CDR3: TGTGCCAGTAGTATAGCTCAAACAGGGGTAGACAAAAACATTCAGTACTTC. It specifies CASSIAQTGVDKNIQYF.

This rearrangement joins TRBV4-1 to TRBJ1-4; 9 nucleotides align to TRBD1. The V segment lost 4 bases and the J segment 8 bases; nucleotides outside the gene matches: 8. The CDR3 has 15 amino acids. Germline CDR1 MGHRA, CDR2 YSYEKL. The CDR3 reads CASSPRNRGLEKLFF. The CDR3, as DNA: TGCGCCAGCAGCCCACGAAACAGGGGGCTCGAAAAACTGTTTTTT.

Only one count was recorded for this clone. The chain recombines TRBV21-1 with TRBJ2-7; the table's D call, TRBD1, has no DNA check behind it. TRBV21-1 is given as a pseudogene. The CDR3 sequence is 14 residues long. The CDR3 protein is CASSITGGFYEQYF. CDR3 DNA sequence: TGTGCCAGCAGCATTACAGGGGGATTCTACGAGCAGTACTTC.

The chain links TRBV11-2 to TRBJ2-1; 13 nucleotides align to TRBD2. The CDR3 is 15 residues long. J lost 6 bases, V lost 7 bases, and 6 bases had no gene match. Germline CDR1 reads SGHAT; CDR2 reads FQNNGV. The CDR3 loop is CASTPGTSGINEQFF. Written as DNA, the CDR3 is TGTGCCAGCACACCCGGGACTAGCGGGATCAATGAGCAGTTCTTC.

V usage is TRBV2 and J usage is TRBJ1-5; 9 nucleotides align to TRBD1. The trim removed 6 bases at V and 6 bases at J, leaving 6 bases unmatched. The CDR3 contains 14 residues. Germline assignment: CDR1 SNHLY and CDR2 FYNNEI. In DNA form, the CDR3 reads TGTGCCAGCAGGAGGGACAGGGCGGGTCAGCCCCAGCATTTT. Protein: CASRRDRAGQPQHF. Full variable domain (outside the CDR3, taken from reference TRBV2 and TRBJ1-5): EPEVTQTPSHQVTQMGQEVILRCVPISNHLYFYWYRQILGQKVEFLVSFYNNEISEKSEIFDDQFSVERPDGSNFTLKIRSTKLEDSAMYFCASRRDRAGQPQHFGDGTRLSIL.

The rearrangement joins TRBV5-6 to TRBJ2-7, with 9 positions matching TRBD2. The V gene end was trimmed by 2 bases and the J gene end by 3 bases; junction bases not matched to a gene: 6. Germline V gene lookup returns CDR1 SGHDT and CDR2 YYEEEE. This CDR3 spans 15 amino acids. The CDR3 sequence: CASSFGLAGIYEQYF. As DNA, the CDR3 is TGTGCCAGCAGCTTTGGGCTAGCGGGGATCTACGAGCAGTACTTC.

The CDR3 coding sequence is TGCAGCGTTGTTAAAGGGACAGGGGCCGAGCAGTACTTC. It specifies CSVVKGTGAEQYF. The chain couples TRBV29-1 to TRBJ2-7, with 10 positions matching TRBD1. In germline, CDR1 is SQVTM, CDR2 ANQGSEA. The CDR3 length is 13 residues. The junction had 6 bases not matched to a gene; V was cut back by 4 bases and J by 6 bases.

This chain's CDR3 is CASSLSRFTDTQYF. The CDR3, as DNA: TGCGCCAGCAGCTTGTCCCGTTTCACAGATACGCAGTATTTT. This chain joins TRBV5-1 and TRBJ2-3; no reliable D call. The CDR3 runs 14 residues. Trimming took 1 base from V and 2 from J, leaving 8 bases between them. The V gene's germline CDR1 is SGHRS and CDR2 YFSETQ.

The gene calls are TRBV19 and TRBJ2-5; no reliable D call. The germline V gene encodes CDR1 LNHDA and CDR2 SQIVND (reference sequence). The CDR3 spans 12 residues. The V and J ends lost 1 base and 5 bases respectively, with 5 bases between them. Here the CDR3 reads CASSIGGETQYF. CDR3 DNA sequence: TGTGCCAGTAGTATAGGCGGTGAGACCCAGTACTTC. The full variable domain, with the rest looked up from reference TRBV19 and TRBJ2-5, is DGGITQSPKYLFRKEGQNVTLSCEQNLNHDAMYWYRQDPGQGLRLIYYSQIVNDFQKGDIAEGYSVSREKKESFPLTVTSAQKNPTAFYLCASSIGGETQYFGPGTRLLVL.

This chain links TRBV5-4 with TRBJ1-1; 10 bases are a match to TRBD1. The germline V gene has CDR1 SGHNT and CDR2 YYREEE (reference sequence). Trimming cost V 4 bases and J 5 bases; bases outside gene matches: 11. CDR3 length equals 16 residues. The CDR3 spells CASSPSLDRGGTEAFF. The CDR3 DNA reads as TGTGCCAGCAGCCCCTCACTGGACAGGGGGGGGACTGAAGCTTTCTTT. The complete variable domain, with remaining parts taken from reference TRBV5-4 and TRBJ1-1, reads ETGVTQSPTHLIKTRGQQVTLRCSSQSGHNTVSWYQQALGQGPQFIFQYYREEENGRGNFPPRFSGLQFPNYSSELNVNALELDDSALYLCASSPSLDRGGTEAFFGQGTRLTVV.

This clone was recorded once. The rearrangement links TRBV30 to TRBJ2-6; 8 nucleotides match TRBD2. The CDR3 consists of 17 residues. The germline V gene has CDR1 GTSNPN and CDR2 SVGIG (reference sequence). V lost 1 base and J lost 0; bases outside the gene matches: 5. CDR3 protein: CAWSAPGGHSGANVLTF. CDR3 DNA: TGTGCCTGGAGTGCACCGGGAGGGCACTCTGGGGCCAACGTCCTGACTTTC.

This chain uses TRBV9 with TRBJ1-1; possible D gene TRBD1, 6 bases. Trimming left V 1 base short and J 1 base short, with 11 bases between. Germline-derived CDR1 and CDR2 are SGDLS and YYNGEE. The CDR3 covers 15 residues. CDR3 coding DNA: TGTGCCAGCAGCGTAAGCGGGACAAAGAACACTGAAGCTTTCTTT. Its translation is CASSVSGTKNTEAFF.